These T cell receptor beta chains were read from a single sample in a study of blood T cells in healthy people across ages. TCRdb recomputed calls from the 5' RACE reads with MiXCR, one row per CDR3 protein. Seen here are around 1,900,000 distinct CDR3 sequences, about two fifths observed once, and the top ten hold roughly 24%. The sample was blood. The source is a human donor in good health. The CDR3 runs from the conserved cysteine through the conserved F or W. Each record gives: J gene, D gene, clone size, V gene, CDR3 DNA, CDR3 protein. A D gene is named only where the DNA matches it firmly. Part of the rows lack a size; the others show once, few, many or a class for expanded clones.

>TRBJ2-3|TRBD2|NA|TRBV7-2
TGTGCCAGCAGCTTAGTCGCCGCGCCGGGACTAGCGGGTGATACGCAGTATTTT
CASSLVAAPGLAGDTQYF
>TRBJ2-7|TRBD1|NA|TRBV3-1
TGTGCCAGCAGCCGGGGACAGGAGACCTACAAGCAGTACTTC
CASSRGQETYKQYF
>TRBJ2-7|TRBD1|NA|TRBV29-1
TGCAGCGTTGTAACAGGGGGTTACTACGAGCAGTACTTC
CSVVTGGYYEQYF
>TRBJ2-5|NA|many|TRBV5-6
TGTGCCAGCAGCTTGGAACTAAAAGAGACCCAGTACTTC
CASSLELKETQYF
>TRBJ2-3|TRBD2|NA|TRBV20-1
TGCAGTGCTAGAGGGCTAGCGGGGGGCCGCACAGATACGCAGTATTTT
CSARGLAGGRTDTQYF
>TRBJ2-3|TRBD1|NA|TRBV5-1
TGCGCCAGCAGCATACAGGGGGCAGACACAGATACGCAGTATTTT
CASSIQGADTDTQYF
>TRBJ1-5|TRBD1|once|TRBV20-1
TGCAGTGCTGAGGGACAGTCCAATCAGCCCCAGCATTTT
CSAEGQSNQPQHF
>TRBJ2-1|TRBD1|NA|TRBV5-1
TGCGCCAGCAGCTTGGGGGGACAGGTTGAGCAGTTCTTC
CASSLGGQVEQFF
>TRBJ1-5|NA|few|TRBV20-1
TGCAGTGCTAGGCGCGAGGGACAGCCCCAGCATTTT
CSARREGQPQHF
>TRBJ1-2|NA|NA|TRBV3-1
TGTGCCAGCAGCCCAAGAGTCCGAGGGAGGGATGGCTACACCTTC
CASSPRVRGRDGYTF
>TRBJ2-5|TRBD2|NA|TRBV18
TGTGCCTCCGCGGCGGGAGTCCAAGAGACCCAGTACTTC
CASAAGVQETQYF
>TRBJ1-4|NA|once|TRBV5-1
TGCGCCAGCAGCCCCGGGGACCCAACTAATGAAAAACTGTTTTTT
CASSPGDPTNEKLFF
>TRBJ2-1|TRBD2|few|TRBV6-5
TGTGCCAGCAGTCCAGCGGGGGGAATGAGTGGGCAGTTCTTC
CASSPAGGMSGQFF
>TRBJ2-3|NA|NA|TRBV7-6
TGTGCCAGCAGCTTAGTATCGGGGGCCTCAGATACGCAGTATTTT
CASSLVSGASDTQYF
>TRBJ2-3|NA|NA|TRBV9
TGTGCCAGCAGCGTAGAGCTACTAGCTTATACGCAGTATTTT
CASSVELLAYTQYF
>TRBJ2-7|TRBD1|NA|TRBV9
TGTGCCAGCAGCGTAGGTTGGACAGGGACCTACGAGCAGTACTTC
CASSVGWTGTYEQYF
>TRBJ2-1|NA|NA|TRBV5-6
TGTGCCAGCAGCTTCGGGGTACACAATGAGCAGTTCTTC
CASSFGVHNEQFF
>TRBJ1-1|TRBD1|NA|TRBV4-3
TGCGCCAGCAGCCAAGGACAGGGGTTTTGGGACACTGAAGCTTTCTTT
CASSQGQGFWDTEAFF
>TRBJ2-5|TRBD2|NA|TRBV7-2
TGTGCCAGCAGCCGCGCCAGCGGGGGGTGGGAGACCCAGTACTTC
CASSRASGGWETQYF
>TRBJ2-5|NA|NA|TRBV7-9
TGTGCCAGCAGCTTAGTAGGGCCTAAATCGGAGCAGTACTTC
CASSLVGPKSEQYF
>TRBJ2-7|NA|NA|TRBV7-2
TGTGCCAGCAGCTTAAGGGGAAGCAGCACCTACGAGCAGTACTTC
CASSLRGSSTYEQYF
>TRBJ2-1|NA|NA|TRBV7-9
TGTGCCAGCAGCTCGTACGGAGAGACCCAGTTCTTC
CASSSYGETQFF
>TRBJ2-3|NA|NA|TRBV15
TGTGCCACCAGCAGAGCCCTATCCGGGACAGATACGCAGTATTTT
CATSRALSGTDTQYF
>TRBJ1-4|NA|NA|TRBV4-3
TGCGCCAGCAGCAGACTATACGCAACTAATGAAAAACTGTTTTTT
CASSRLYATNEKLFF
>TRBJ2-1|TRBD2|NA|TRBV20-1
TGCAGTGCTAGAGCCTACCGGGGTAGCGGGGGACAGAGCTCCTACAATGAGCAGTTCTTC
CSARAYRGSGGQSSYNEQFF
>TRBJ2-7|NA|few|TRBV19
TGTGCCAGTAGTATGAAGGCAGGCCGGAAGAGCTCCTACGAGCAGTACTTC
CASSMKAGRKSSYEQYF
>TRBJ2-7|NA|NA|TRBV20-1
TGCAGTGCTAGTTACGGGAGCGAGCAGTACTTC
CSASYGSEQYF
>TRBJ2-7|NA|NA|TRBV4-1
TGCGCCAGCAGCCAAGACGTCAGCCCAGGTGGCGAGCAGTACTTC
CASSQDVSPGGEQYF
>TRBJ1-1|TRBD1|NA|TRBV20-1
TGCAGTGCTAGATCCGGACAGGTGTCGCTAGAAACTTTCTTT
CSARSGQVSLETFF
>TRBJ2-1|NA|NA|TRBV2
TGTGCCAGCAGTGAAGGTTGGGTTACGAATGAGCGGTTCTTC
CASSEGWVTNERFF
>TRBJ1-1|NA|few|TRBV20-1
TGCAGTGCTAGAGAGAGGGGGACTACGAACACTGAAGCTTTCTTT
CSARERGTTNTEAFF
>TRBJ2-1|NA|few|TRBV29-1
TGCAGCCACCGTGCAGGGGACCTTTACAATGAGCAGTTCTTC
CSHRAGDLYNEQFF
>TRBJ1-2|NA|few|TRBV5-1
TGCGCCAGCAGCCCCGGGGCTGATTCTTTCTATGGCTACACCTTC
CASSPGADSFYGYTF
>TRBJ1-4|NA|NA|TRBV12-3/TRBV12-4
TGTGCCAGCGGGAGGGATTACAATGAAAAACTGTTTTTT
CASGRDYNEKLFF
>TRBJ2-7|NA|few|TRBV2
TGTGCCAGCAGCGCCGGGACCCATTCCTACGAGCAGTACTTC
CASSAGTHSYEQYF
>TRBJ2-5|NA|few|TRBV29-1
TGCAGCGTAGAACCTACGGGCTTAGGGACCCAGTACTTC
CSVEPTGLGTQYF
>TRBJ1-1|TRBD1|few|TRBV4-3
TGCGCCAGCAGCCAACCACGACAGGGCCAGAACACTGAAGCTTTCTTT
CASSQPRQGQNTEAFF
>TRBJ1-3|NA|NA|TRBV5-1
TGCGCCAGCAGCGAGGACGGCTACTCTGGAAACACCATATATTTT
CASSEDGYSGNTIYF
>TRBJ1-1|NA|NA|TRBV30
TGTGCCTGGAGTGTACGCCGGGGGGCGCGGACTGAAGCTTTCTTT
CAWSVRRGARTEAFF
>TRBJ2-7|NA|NA|TRBV12-3/TRBV12-4
TGTGCCAGCAGTTCTAGAGAGAACAGGGAGCACGAGCAGTACTTC
CASSSRENREHEQYF
>TRBJ1-5|NA|few|TRBV7-2
TGTGCCAGCAGCTTAGCGACGGGGAATCAGCCCCAGCATTTT
CASSLATGNQPQHF
>TRBJ2-3|NA|NA|TRBV20-1
TGCAGTGCTAGAGATTGGATAGCTCATGATACGCAGTATTTT
CSARDWIAHDTQYF
>TRBJ2-7|TRBD2|NA|TRBV7-2
TGTGCCAGCAGCATGACTAGCGGGGAGCACTACGAGCAGTACTTC
CASSMTSGEHYEQYF
>TRBJ2-5|NA|NA|TRBV10-3
TGTGCCATCAGTGATATGAACCAAGAGACCCAGTACTTC
CAISDMNQETQYF
>TRBJ2-4|TRBD2|NA|TRBV20-1
TGCAGTGCTAGTCGGGCGGGGGGGCCGTTGATTCAGTACTTC
CSASRAGGPLIQYF
>TRBJ1-2|TRBD1|few|TRBV5-5
TGTGCCAGCAGCGGCGGGGTAACAACAGGGGACTATGGCTACACCTTC
CASSGGVTTGDYGYTF
>TRBJ2-7|NA|NA|TRBV3-1
TGTGCCAGCAGCCAGAACAGGATCCACGAGCAGTACTTC
CASSQNRIHEQYF
>TRBJ2-5|TRBD2|few|TRBV15
TGTGCCACCAGCAGAGACCTAGCGGGGGTCCAAGAGACCAAGTACTTC
CATSRDLAGVQETKYF
>TRBJ1-3|NA|few|TRBV6-1
TGTGCCAGCAGTGAGGGTTTCTCTGGAAACACCATATATTTT
CASSEGFSGNTIYF
>TRBJ2-1|TRBD1|NA|TRBV27
TGTGCCAGCAGTCCGCGAAGGATGGACGGACAGGCCCTGAATGAGCAGTTCTTC
CASSPRRMDGQALNEQFF